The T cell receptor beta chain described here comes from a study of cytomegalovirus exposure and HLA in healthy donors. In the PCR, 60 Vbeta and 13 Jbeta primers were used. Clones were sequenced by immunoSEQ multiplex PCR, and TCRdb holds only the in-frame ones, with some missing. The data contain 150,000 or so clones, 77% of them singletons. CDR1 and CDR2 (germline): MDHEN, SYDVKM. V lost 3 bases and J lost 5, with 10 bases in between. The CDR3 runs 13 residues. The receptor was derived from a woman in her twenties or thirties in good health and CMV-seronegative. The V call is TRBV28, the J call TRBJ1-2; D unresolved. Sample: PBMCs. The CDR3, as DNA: TGTGCCAGCAGTTTGGTGGCCCAATATGGCTACACCTTC. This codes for CASSLVAQYGYTF.